This T cell receptor (beta chain) was sequenced for a study of blood T cell repertoires in COVID-19. In the source study's methods: Counts of nucleated cells, estimated from reference gene primer amplification, were obtained. Profiling relied on immunoSEQ multiplex PCR, and the TCRdb table lists in-frame clones only, not all of them. D and trimming were read from the DNA, whereas the V and J calls and clone size are those reported in that table. The top ten hold 15% to 17% of the sample, which has about 250,000 clones, roughly four fifths seen once. The CDR3 has 15 residues. V was pared by 2 bases and J by 9 bases, with 14 bases between. Per germline, CDR1 SGHVS and CDR2 FNYEAQ.

Sequenced sample: peripheral blood. The J gene is TRBJ1-6, the V gene TRBV7-6; D might be TRBD1 (6 bases). The sequence came from a person between 65 and 79 years old with COVID-19, enrolled during active disease. The chain's CDR3 is CASSLNQGQGSPLHF. Here the CDR3 DNA reads TGTGCCAGCAGCTTAAATCAGGGGCAAGGTTCACCCCTCCACTTT. The complete variable domain, with remaining parts taken from reference TRBV7-6 and TRBJ1-6, reads GAGVSQSPRYKVTKRGQDVALRCDPISGHVSLYWYRQALGQGPEFLTYFNYEAQQDKSGLPNDRFSAERPEGSISTLTIQRTEQRDSAMYRCASSLNQGQGSPLHFGNGTRLTVT.